Described below is a single T cell receptor beta chain sequence and its context. The antigen is not known. The data originate from a study of long-term antiretroviral therapy in people with HIV. The study's findings and limits: The study found that diversity rose after ART but stayed below transplant donor controls.

Investigators performed immunoSEQ version v3.0 at survey level. Produced via immunoSEQ multiplex PCR; TCRdb's table is partial and in-frame only. The repertoire holds fewer than 30,000 clones, with approximately 83% as singletons. The CDR3 has 16 residues. Losses at the gene ends were 1 base for V and 3 bases for J; bases not matched to a gene: 9. CDR1 is MGHRA, CDR2 YSYEKL, per germline. Every one of the participants with HIV received treatment in the United States. This clonotype originated in a man aged 25-40 years with HIV. Sample: unsorted PBMCs, taken 2.7 to 2.9 years after starting antiretroviral therapy. The chain combines TRBV4-1 with TRBJ2-7; 7 positions match TRBD2. The CDR3 is CASSQVPGGGGYEQYF. The CDR3 coding sequence is TGCGCCAGCAGCCAAGTTCCGGGAGGAGGCGGCTACGAGCAGTACTTC.